A selection of T cell receptor beta chains follows, all from one sample in a study. TCRdb re-called the RT-PCR reads through MiXCR, storing one row per CDR3 protein. Here the sample spans more than 550,000 distinct CDR3 sequences, more than 13% being singletons. Sequencing was carried out using memory CD4+ T cells from blood. Source of these receptors: a female donor in good health, serving as a healthy control. CDR3s include the opening cysteine and the closing phenylalanine or tryptophan. D genes are given only for firm matches. The size of a clone is reported for some rows only, either as once, few or many, or as a class for expanded clones.

clone size: .
D gene: .
J gene: TRBJ2-7
V gene: TRBV7-3
CDR3 DNA: TGTGCCAGCAGTCCCAGGTGGCGGGGCATCCTTTACGAGCAGTACTTC
CDR3 protein: CASSPRWRGILYEQYF

clone size: .
D gene: .
J gene: TRBJ2-2
V gene: TRBV5-1
CDR3 DNA: TGCGCCAGCAGCCCAACCTCGACAGGAACCACCGGGGAGCTGTTTTTT
CDR3 protein: CASSPTSTGTTGELFF

clone size: few
D gene: TRBD1
J gene: TRBJ1-4
V gene: TRBV7-8
CDR3 DNA: TGTGCCAGCAATTCAGGGGGGAGGCGAAAACTGTTTTTT
CDR3 protein: CASNSGGRRKLFF

clone size: few
D gene: .
J gene: TRBJ2-5
V gene: TRBV28
CDR3 DNA: TGTGCCAGCAGTTTATGGGGGCTAGTGCGGACCCAGTACTTC
CDR3 protein: CASSLWGLVRTQYF

clone size: many
D gene: TRBD1
J gene: TRBJ1-1
V gene: TRBV9
CDR3 DNA: TGTGCCAGCAGCTCCCGACAGGGAGGTGAAGCTTTCTTT
CDR3 protein: CASSSRQGGEAFF

clone size: .
D gene: TRBD1
J gene: TRBJ1-2
V gene: TRBV3-1
CDR3 DNA: TGTGCCAGCAGCCAATGGGACAGGGGAGGGGATGGCTACACCTTC
CDR3 protein: CASSQWDRGGDGYTF

clone size: .
D gene: .
J gene: TRBJ2-7
V gene: TRBV6-6
CDR3 DNA: TGTGCCAGCAGTTACTCTCAACGGTCCGAGCAGTACTTC
CDR3 protein: CASSYSQRSEQYF

clone size: many
D gene: TRBD1
J gene: TRBJ2-5
V gene: TRBV3-1
CDR3 DNA: TGTGCCAGCAGCCAAACCGGGACAGGGGGTGAGACCCAGTACTTC
CDR3 protein: CASSQTGTGGETQYF

clone size: .
D gene: .
J gene: TRBJ1-1
V gene: TRBV6-6
CDR3 DNA: TGTGCCAGCACCGACAGGATGAACACTGAAGCTTTCTTT
CDR3 protein: CASTDRMNTEAFF

clone size: .
D gene: TRBD1
J gene: TRBJ1-1
V gene: TRBV5-4
CDR3 DNA: TGTGCCAGCAGCTGGGCCTCAGGGGGCGGAACTGAAGCTTTCTTT
CDR3 protein: CASSWASGGGTEAFF

clone size: few
D gene: TRBD2
J gene: TRBJ2-3
V gene: TRBV7-8
CDR3 DNA: TGTGCCAGCAGCCCAGCCGGGGCGGGGGGGCGGACAGATACGCAGTATTTT
CDR3 protein: CASSPAGAGGRTDTQYF

clone size: .
D gene: TRBD1
J gene: TRBJ1-5
V gene: TRBV2
CDR3 DNA: TGTGCCAGCAGTGAAAGGACAGGGCTTGATCAGCCCCAGCATTTT
CDR3 protein: CASSERTGLDQPQHF

clone size: many
D gene: .
J gene: TRBJ2-3
V gene: TRBV11-2
CDR3 DNA: TGTGCCAGCAGCTTCACAGGGCCAGATACGCAGTATTTT
CDR3 protein: CASSFTGPDTQYF

clone size: many
D gene: TRBD1
J gene: TRBJ2-7
V gene: TRBV12-3/TRBV12-4
CDR3 DNA: TGTGCCAGCAGACTTAGACAGGGGCGCACCTACGAGCAGTACTTC
CDR3 protein: CASRLRQGRTYEQYF

clone size: few
D gene: .
J gene: TRBJ2-7
V gene: TRBV6-5
CDR3 DNA: TGTGCCAGCAGAGTACCGAGCTCCTACGAGCAGTACTTC
CDR3 protein: CASRVPSSYEQYF

clone size: many
D gene: TRBD2
J gene: TRBJ2-3
V gene: TRBV11-1
CDR3 DNA: TGTGCCAGCAGCGTCGGACTAGCGGGGGTCACAGATACGCAGTATTTT
CDR3 protein: CASSVGLAGVTDTQYF

clone size: many
D gene: .
J gene: TRBJ2-7
V gene: TRBV5-1
CDR3 DNA: TGCGCCAGCAGCTTGGGGCAGGGGCGCTCCTACGAGCAGTACTTC
CDR3 protein: CASSLGQGRSYEQYF

clone size: .
D gene: TRBD1
J gene: TRBJ2-7
V gene: TRBV15
CDR3 DNA: TGTGCCACCAGCACGGCTGCCGGGACAGGGTACTACGAGCAGTACTTC
CDR3 protein: CATSTAAGTGYYEQYF

clone size: many
D gene: .
J gene: TRBJ2-3
V gene: TRBV20-1
CDR3 DNA: TGCAGTGCTAGCGCCACTGGTACGCAGTATTTT
CDR3 protein: CSASATGTQYF

clone size: few
D gene: .
J gene: TRBJ2-5
V gene: TRBV7-2
CDR3 DNA: TGTGCCAGCAGCTTACACCGAGACCAAGAGACCCAGTACTTC
CDR3 protein: CASSLHRDQETQYF

clone size: many
D gene: .
J gene: TRBJ2-7
V gene: TRBV5-1
CDR3 DNA: TGCGCCAGCAGCCGAAGTGGTGTCCGGGAGTACGAGCAGTACTTC
CDR3 protein: CASSRSGVREYEQYF

clone size: many
D gene: .
J gene: TRBJ2-1
V gene: TRBV5-1
CDR3 DNA: TGCGCCAGCAGCTTGGAGGGTGCTGGCGAGCAGTTCTTC
CDR3 protein: CASSLEGAGEQFF

clone size: .
D gene: .
J gene: TRBJ1-6
V gene: TRBV18
CDR3 DNA: TGTGCCAGCTCCCCGACCGGGTCCGGGGACTCACCCCTCCACTTT
CDR3 protein: CASSPTGSGDSPLHF

clone size: .
D gene: .
J gene: TRBJ2-7
V gene: TRBV28
CDR3 DNA: TGTGCCAGCAGTTTGCTCCTGGCGGCAGGCCTCGGGTACGAGCAGTACTTC
CDR3 protein: CASSLLLAAGLGYEQYF

clone size: .
D gene: TRBD2
J gene: TRBJ2-1
V gene: TRBV7-6
CDR3 DNA: TGTGCCAGCAGCTTAAGTGGGCGGGGGGGTTATGAGCAGTTCTTC
CDR3 protein: CASSLSGRGGYEQFF

clone size: .
D gene: .
J gene: TRBJ1-2
V gene: TRBV20-1
CDR3 DNA: TGCAGTGCTACCGGACCGATCAACCTCTATGGCTACACCTTC
CDR3 protein: CSATGPINLYGYTF

clone size: .
D gene: TRBD2
J gene: TRBJ2-5
V gene: TRBV3-1
CDR3 DNA: TGTGCCAGCAGCCCATCCAATGCGGGGGTCTACTTC
CDR3 protein: CASSPSNAGVYF

clone size: .
D gene: TRBD1
J gene: TRBJ2-4
V gene: TRBV12-3/TRBV12-4
CDR3 DNA: TGTGCCAGCAGTACCCGGACAGGGGCTTGGAACATTCAGTACTTC
CDR3 protein: CASSTRTGAWNIQYF

clone size: .
D gene: TRBD1
J gene: TRBJ2-1
V gene: TRBV7-2
CDR3 DNA: TGTGCCAGCAGCTTAGCCAGGGGGTCTTACAATGAGCAGTTCTTC
CDR3 protein: CASSLARGSYNEQFF

clone size: .
D gene: .
J gene: TRBJ2-2
V gene: TRBV7-2
CDR3 DNA: TGTGCCAGCAGCCGGCGGGCGGGGAGGACCGGGGAGCTGTTTTTT
CDR3 protein: CASSRRAGRTGELFF

clone size: .
D gene: TRBD1
J gene: TRBJ2-7
V gene: TRBV6-1
CDR3 DNA: TGTGCCAGCAGTGAAGCCCTCGCTTCGACAGGGGACCCCTACGAGCAGTACTTC
CDR3 protein: CASSEALASTGDPYEQYF

clone size: .
D gene: TRBD1
J gene: TRBJ2-5
V gene: TRBV28
CDR3 DNA: TGTGCCAGCAGACCCGGACAGGGGATGTTAGAGACCCAGTACTTC
CDR3 protein: CASRPGQGMLETQYF

clone size: .
D gene: TRBD2
J gene: TRBJ2-7
V gene: TRBV18
CDR3 DNA: TGTGCCAGCTCACCTGTAGCGGGGTGGACTTCCTACGAGCAGTACTTC
CDR3 protein: CASSPVAGWTSYEQYF

clone size: .
D gene: .
J gene: TRBJ2-3
V gene: TRBV12-3/TRBV12-4
CDR3 DNA: TGTGCCAGCAGCCTGGGACACCCCAGCACAGATACGCAGTATTTT
CDR3 protein: CASSLGHPSTDTQYF

clone size: many
D gene: .
J gene: TRBJ1-6
V gene: TRBV6-5
CDR3 DNA: TGTGCCAGCAGCACTCTCGCCCCTAATTCACCCCTCCACTTT
CDR3 protein: CASSTLAPNSPLHF

clone size: few
D gene: TRBD2
J gene: TRBJ2-7
V gene: TRBV11-2
CDR3 DNA: TGTGCCAGCAGCTCCCTACTAAAAATAGCGGGAAGCACGCACGAGCAGTACTTC
CDR3 protein: CASSSLLKIAGSTHEQYF